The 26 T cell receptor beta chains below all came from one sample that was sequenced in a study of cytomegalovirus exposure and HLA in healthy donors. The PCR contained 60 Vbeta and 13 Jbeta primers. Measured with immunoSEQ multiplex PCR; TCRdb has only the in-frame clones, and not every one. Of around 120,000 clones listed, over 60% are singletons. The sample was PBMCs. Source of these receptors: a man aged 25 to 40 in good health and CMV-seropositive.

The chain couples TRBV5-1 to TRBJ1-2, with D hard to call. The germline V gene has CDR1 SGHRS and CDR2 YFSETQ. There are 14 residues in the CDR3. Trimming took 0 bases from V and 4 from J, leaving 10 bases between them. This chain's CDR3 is CASSLGRSAYGYTF. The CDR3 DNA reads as TGCGCCAGCAGCTTGGGCAGGTCGGCCTATGGCTACACCTTC.

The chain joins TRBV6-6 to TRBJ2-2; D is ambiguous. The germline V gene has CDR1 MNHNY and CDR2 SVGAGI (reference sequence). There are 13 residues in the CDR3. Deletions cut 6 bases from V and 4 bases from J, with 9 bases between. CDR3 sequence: CASRAPLTGELFF. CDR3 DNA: TGTGCCAGCAGAGCACCCCTCACCGGGGAGCTGTTTTTT.

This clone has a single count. The DNA for the CDR3 is TGTGCCAGCAGCTGGCTCGCGGGCGGGGGGTACAATGAGCAGTTCTTC. Its translation is CASSWLAGGGYNEQFF. The chain couples TRBV13 to TRBJ2-1, with 8 bases identical to TRBD2. The V gene's germline CDR1 is PRHDT and CDR2 FYEKMQ (reference sequence). This CDR3 contains 16 residues. V gave up 4 bases and J gave up 4 bases; unmatched junction bases: 9.

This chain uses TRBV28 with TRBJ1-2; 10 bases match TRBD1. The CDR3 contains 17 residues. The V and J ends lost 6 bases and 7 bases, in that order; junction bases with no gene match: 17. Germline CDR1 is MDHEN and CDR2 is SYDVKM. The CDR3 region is CASRRPGTGARPAGYTF. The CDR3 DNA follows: TGTGCCAGCAGACGTCCCGGGACAGGGGCGCGCCCGGCTGGCTACACCTTC.

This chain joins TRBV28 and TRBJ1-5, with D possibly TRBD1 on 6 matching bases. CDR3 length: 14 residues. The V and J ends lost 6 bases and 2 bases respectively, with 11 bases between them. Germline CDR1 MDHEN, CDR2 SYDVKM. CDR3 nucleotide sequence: TGTGCCAGCAGCTCCCCAGGGGGCAATCAGCCCCAGCATTTT. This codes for CASSSPGGNQPQHF.

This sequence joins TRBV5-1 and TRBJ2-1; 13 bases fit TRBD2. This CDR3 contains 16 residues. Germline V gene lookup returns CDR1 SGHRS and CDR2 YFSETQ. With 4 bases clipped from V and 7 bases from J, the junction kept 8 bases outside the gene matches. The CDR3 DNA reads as TGCGCCAGCAGCATCGGGACTAGCGGGACGGGGAATGAGCAGTTCTTC. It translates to CASSIGTSGTGNEQFF.

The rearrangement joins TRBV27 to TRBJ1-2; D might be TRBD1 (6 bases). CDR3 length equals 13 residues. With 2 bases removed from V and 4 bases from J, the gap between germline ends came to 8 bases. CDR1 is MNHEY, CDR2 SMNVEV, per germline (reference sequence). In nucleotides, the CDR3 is TGTGCCAGCAGTTTAGGGGGCAGCTATGGCTACACCTTC. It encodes CASSLGGSYGYTF.

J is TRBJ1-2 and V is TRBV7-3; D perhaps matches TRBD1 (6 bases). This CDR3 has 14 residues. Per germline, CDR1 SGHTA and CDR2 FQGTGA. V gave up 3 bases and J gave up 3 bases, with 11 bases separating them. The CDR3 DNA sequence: TGTGCCAGCAGCTTGCGGGCAGGGGACTATGGCTACACCTTC. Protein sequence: CASSLRAGDYGYTF.

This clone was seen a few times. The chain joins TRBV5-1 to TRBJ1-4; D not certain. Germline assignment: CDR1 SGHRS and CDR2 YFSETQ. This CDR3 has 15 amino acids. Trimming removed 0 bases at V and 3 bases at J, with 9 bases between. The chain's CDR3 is CASSLEPGSNEKLFF. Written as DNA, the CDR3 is TGCGCCAGCAGCTTGGAACCGGGGTCTAATGAAAAACTGTTTTTT. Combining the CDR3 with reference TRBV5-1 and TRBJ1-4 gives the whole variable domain KAGVTQTPRYLIKTRGQQVTLSCSPISGHRSVSWYQQTPGQGLQFLFEYFSETQRNKGNFPGRFSGRQFSNSRSEMNVSTLELGDSALYLCASSLEPGSNEKLFFGSGTQLSVL.

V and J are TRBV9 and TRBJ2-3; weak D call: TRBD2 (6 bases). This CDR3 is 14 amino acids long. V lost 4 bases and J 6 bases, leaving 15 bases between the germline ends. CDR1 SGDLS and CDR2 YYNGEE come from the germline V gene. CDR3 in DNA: TGTGCCAGCAGCCCAACTATACTAGCCGATACGCAGTATTTT. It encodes CASSPTILADTQYF.

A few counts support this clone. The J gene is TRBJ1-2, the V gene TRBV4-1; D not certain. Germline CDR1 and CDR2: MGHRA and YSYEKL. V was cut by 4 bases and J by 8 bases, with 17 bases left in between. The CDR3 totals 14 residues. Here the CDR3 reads CASSPSRGLSGYTF. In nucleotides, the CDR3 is TGCGCCAGCAGCCCCTCTAGAGGGTTGAGCGGCTACACCTTC.

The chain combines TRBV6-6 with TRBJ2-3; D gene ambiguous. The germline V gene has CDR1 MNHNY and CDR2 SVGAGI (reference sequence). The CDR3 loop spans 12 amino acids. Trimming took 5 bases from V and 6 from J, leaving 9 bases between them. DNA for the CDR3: TGTGCCAGCAGTAAGAGCTCTGATACGCAGTATTTT. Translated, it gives CASSKSSDTQYF.

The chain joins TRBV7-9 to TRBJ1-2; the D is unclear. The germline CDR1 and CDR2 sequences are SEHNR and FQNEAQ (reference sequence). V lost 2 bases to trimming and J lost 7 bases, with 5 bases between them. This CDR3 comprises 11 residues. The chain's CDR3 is CASSLISGYTF. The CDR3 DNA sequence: TGTGCCAGCAGCTTAATCTCTGGCTACACCTTC.

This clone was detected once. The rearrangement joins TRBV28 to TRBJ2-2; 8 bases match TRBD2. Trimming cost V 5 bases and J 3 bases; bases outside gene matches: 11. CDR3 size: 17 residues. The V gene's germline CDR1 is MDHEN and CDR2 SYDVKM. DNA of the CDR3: TGTGCCAGCAGTCCCCGATTGACTAGCGTTTACACCGGGGAGCTGTTTTTT. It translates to CASSPRLTSVYTGELFF.

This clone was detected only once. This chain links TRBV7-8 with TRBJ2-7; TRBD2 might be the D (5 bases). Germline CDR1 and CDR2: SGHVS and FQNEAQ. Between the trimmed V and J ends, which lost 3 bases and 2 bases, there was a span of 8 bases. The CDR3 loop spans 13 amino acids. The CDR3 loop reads CASSFTRAYEQYF. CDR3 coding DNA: TGTGCCAGCAGCTTTACTAGGGCCTACGAGCAGTACTTC.

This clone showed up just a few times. The CDR3 DNA reads TGTGCCAGCAGTGGAAGGAGTAGTGAAAAACTGTTTTTT. Translated: CASSGRSSEKLFF. The chain uses TRBV7-9 and TRBJ1-4; D is ambiguous. The V end was cut by 6 bases, the J end by 7 bases, with 12 bases between. The CDR3 sequence is 13 residues long. Germline CDR1 and CDR2: SEHNR and FQNEAQ (reference sequence).

CDR3 protein: CASGHRTGEGSPLHF. The CDR3 bases are TGCGCCAGCGGACACCGGACAGGGGAAGGCTCACCCCTCCACTTT. This rearrangement joins TRBV4-3 to TRBJ1-6, with 9 bases identical to TRBD1. CDR1 and CDR2 (germline): LGHNA, YSLEER. J was trimmed by 10 bases and V by 8 bases; bases with no gene match: 12. This CDR3 contains 15 residues.

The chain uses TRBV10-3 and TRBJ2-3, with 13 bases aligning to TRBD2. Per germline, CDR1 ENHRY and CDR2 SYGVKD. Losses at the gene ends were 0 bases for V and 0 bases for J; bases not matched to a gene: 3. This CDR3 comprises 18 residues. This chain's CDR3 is CAISESGLAGASTDTQYF. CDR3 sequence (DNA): TGTGCCATCAGTGAGTCCGGACTAGCGGGGGCTAGCACAGATACGCAGTATTTT.

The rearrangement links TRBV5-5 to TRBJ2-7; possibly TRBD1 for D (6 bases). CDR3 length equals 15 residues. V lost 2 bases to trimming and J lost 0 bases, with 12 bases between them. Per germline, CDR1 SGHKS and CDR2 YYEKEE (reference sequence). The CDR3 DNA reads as TGTGCCAGCAGCTTCGAGGTGGGGGCCTCCTACGAGCAGTACTTC. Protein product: CASSFEVGASYEQYF. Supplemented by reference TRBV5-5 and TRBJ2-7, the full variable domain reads DAGVTQSPTHLIKTRGQQVTLRCSPISGHKSVSWYQQVLGQGPQFIFQYYEKEERGRGNFPDRFSARQFPNYSSELNVNALLLGDSALYLCASSFEVGASYEQYFGPGTRLTVT.

CDR3 coding DNA: TGTGCCAGCAGTTACTCGTTCCAGACTCCACGGCATTTT. Translation: CASSYSFQTPRHF. This rearrangement joins TRBV6-5 to TRBJ1-5, with D unresolved. Trimming pared 0 bases from V and 15 bases from J, leaving 15 bases between. CDR1 and CDR2 (germline): MNHEY, SVGAGI. The CDR3 covers 13 residues.

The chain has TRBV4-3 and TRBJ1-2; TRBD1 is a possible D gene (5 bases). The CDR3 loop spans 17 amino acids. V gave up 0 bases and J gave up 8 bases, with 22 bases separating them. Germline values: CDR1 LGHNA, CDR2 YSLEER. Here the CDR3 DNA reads TGCGCCAGCAGCCAAGATCCAGATAACCGCAGGGCGGCGGGCTACACCTTC. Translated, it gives CASSQDPDNRRAAGYTF.

This CDR3 reads CASRDRGANNEQFF. The CDR3 region has the DNA TGTGCCAGTAGGGACAGGGGTGCAAACAATGAGCAGTTCTTC. The chain uses TRBV19 and TRBJ2-1, with 9 bases fitting TRBD1. The CDR3 is 14 amino acids. CDR1 is LNHDA and CDR2 is SQIVND in the germline V gene (reference sequence). J lost 5 bases, V lost 6 bases, and 5 bases had no gene match.

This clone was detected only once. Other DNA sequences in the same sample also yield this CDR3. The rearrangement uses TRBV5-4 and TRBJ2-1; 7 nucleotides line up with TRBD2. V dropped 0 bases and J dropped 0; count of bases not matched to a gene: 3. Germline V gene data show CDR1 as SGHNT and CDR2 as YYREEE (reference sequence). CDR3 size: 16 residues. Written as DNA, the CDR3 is TGTGCCAGCAGCTTGGGTGGCGGGAGCTCCTACAATGAGCAGTTCTTC. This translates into CASSLGGGSSYNEQFF.

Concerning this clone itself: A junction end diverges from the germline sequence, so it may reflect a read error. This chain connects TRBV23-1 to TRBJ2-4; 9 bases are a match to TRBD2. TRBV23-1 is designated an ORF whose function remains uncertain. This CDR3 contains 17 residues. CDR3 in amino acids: CASSHPRTSVAKNSQYF. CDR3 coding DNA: TGCGCCAGCAGTCACCCGAGGACTAGCGTAGCCAAAAACAGTCAGTACTTC.

CDR3 protein: CASRETGTGGANSNYGYTF. The CDR3 DNA sequence: TGTGCCAGCAGGGAAACCGGGACAGGGGGCGCAAATTCTAACTATGGCTACACCTTC. The chain uses TRBV2 and TRBJ1-2, with TRBD1 identical over 12 bases. This CDR3 is 19 amino acids long. V was clipped by 6 bases and J by 0 bases; unmatched bases: 14. Germline values: CDR1 SNHLY, CDR2 FYNNEI.

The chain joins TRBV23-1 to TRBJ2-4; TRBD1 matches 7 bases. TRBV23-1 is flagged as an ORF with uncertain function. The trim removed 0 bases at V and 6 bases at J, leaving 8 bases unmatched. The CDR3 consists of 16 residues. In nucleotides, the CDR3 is TGCGCCAGCAGTCAATCGGCTACAGGGGAAGGAAACATTCAGTACTTC. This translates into CASSQSATGEGNIQYF.